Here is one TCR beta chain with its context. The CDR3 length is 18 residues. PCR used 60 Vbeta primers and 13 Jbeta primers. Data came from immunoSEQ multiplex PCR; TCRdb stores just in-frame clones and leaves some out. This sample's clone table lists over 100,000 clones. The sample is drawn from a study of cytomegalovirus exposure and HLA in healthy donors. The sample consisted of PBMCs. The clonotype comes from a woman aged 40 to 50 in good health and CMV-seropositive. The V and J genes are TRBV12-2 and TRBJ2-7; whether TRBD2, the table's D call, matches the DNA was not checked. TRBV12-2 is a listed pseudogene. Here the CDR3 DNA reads TGTGCAAGTCGCCCCCAGAAGACTAGCGGGAGGGTAACCTACGAGCAGTACTTC. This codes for CASRPQKTSGRVTYEQYF.